The rows below give T cell receptor beta chains drawn from one sample of a study of immune evolution from preneoplasia to lung adenocarcinoma. Produced via immunoSEQ multiplex PCR; TCRdb's table is partial and in-frame only. Among some 11,000 clones listed, about four fifths were seen once. Source material: FFPE minimally invasive lung adenocarcinoma tissue. All receptors derive from a person aged 65-85 years with lung adenocarcinoma. Each CDR3 is given with its conserved first and last residue. A D gene is named only where the DNA matches it firmly. Clone size is not always given. Where it is, it says once, few, many or a class for expanded clones.

abundance,d_gene,v_gene,len,j_gene,CDR3nt,CDR3aa
-,-,TRBV29-1,14,TRBJ1-4,TGCAGCGTTGCTCCGGGGGCATCTAATGAAAAACTGTTTTTT,CSVAPGASNEKLFF
-,TRBD2,TRBV29-1,14,TRBJ2-3,TGCAGCCATTCGGGACTAGCGGGATCGGATACGCAGTATTTT,CSHSGLAGSDTQYF
few,TRBD2,TRBV29-1,15,TRBJ2-1,TGCAGCGTCCCAACTAGCGGGAGCCGTGACAATGAGCAGTTCTTC,CSVPTSGSRDNEQFF
-,-,TRBV9,14,TRBJ1-2,TGTGCCAGCAGCCCCCGGACGGCCAACTATGGCTACACCTTC,CASSPRTANYGYTF
few,TRBD2,TRBV30,16,TRBJ2-7,TGTGCCTGGAGTGTACAGGGACTAGCGGGAGGGCGGGAGCAGTACTTC,CAWSVQGLAGGREQYF
-,TRBD2,TRBV6-5,15,TRBJ2-3,TGTGCCAGCAGCCGGACTAGCGGGAGGCCAGATACGCAGTATTTT,CASSRTSGRPDTQYF
-,-,TRBV7-2,15,TRBJ2-2,TGTGCCAGCAGCTTATTACCCCAGAACACCGGGGAGCTGTTTTTT,CASSLLPQNTGELFF
-,TRBD2,TRBV6-5,15,TRBJ2-5,TGTGCCAGCAGGAGGACTAGTGGGAGCCAAGAGACCCAGTACTTC,CASRRTSGSQETQYF
-,-,TRBV10-3,12,TRBJ1-5,TGTGCCTCGGGACAAAGCAATCAGCCCCAGCATTTT,CASGQSNQPQHF
-,-,TRBV29-1,12,TRBJ2-5,TGCAGCGTTGACCGGGGAAGGGAGACCCAGTACTTC,CSVDRGRETQYF
-,TRBD1,TRBV7-8,16,TRBJ1-5,TGTGCCAGCAGCTTAGCCCAGACAGGGGGCTACCAGCCCCAGCATTTT,CASSLAQTGGYQPQHF
-,TRBD2,TRBV19,15,TRBJ2-3,TGTGCCAGTAGCCCTAGCGGGACAAGGGGAGATACGCAGTATTTT,CASSPSGTRGDTQYF
-,-,TRBV19,12,TRBJ2-1,TGTGCCAGTAGTCGACTCTACAATGAGCAGTTCTTC,CASSRLYNEQFF
-,-,TRBV28,13,TRBJ2-1,TGTGCCAGCAGCAGCAACGAGGGTGGTGAGCAGTTCTTC,CASSSNEGGEQFF
-,-,TRBV19,12,TRBJ1-1,TGTGCCAGTAGTCGAGGTAATGCTGAAGCTTTCTTT,CASSRGNAEAFF
-,TRBD2,TRBV19,16,TRBJ2-1,TGTGCCAGTGGGAAGCGGGGGGCTGCTTCCTACAATGAGCAGTTCTTC,CASGKRGAASYNEQFF
-,-,TRBV25-1,18,TRBJ1-1,TGTGCCAGCAGTGAATATGGATGGCAGGGGCGGATGAACACTGAAGCTTTCTTT,CASSEYGWQGRMNTEAFF
-,-,TRBV7-2,14,TRBJ1-5,TGTGCCAGCAGCTTAGGGATACAGAATCAGCCCCAGCATTTT,CASSLGIQNQPQHF
-,TRBD1,TRBV9,15,TRBJ1-1,TGTGCCAGCAGCACCTCGGACAGGGGGCTTTTTGAAGCTTTCTTT,CASSTSDRGLFEAFF
-,-,TRBV30,16,TRBJ2-6,TGTGCCTGGAGTGTACGAGGGGGAGCCGGGGCCAACGTCCTGACTTTC,CAWSVRGGAGANVLTF
-,-,TRBV2,13,TRBJ1-1,TGTGCCAGCAGTGGCCAGGGTGGCACTGAAGCTTTCTTT,CASSGQGGTEAFF
few,-,TRBV30,13,TRBJ1-3,TGTGCCTGGAGAGGGAACCGAGCAAACACCATATATTTT,CAWRGNRANTIYF
-,-,TRBV4-1,15,TRBJ1-2,TGCGCCGGCAGAATCCCGGCTAGGTCAAGAGGGGGCTACACCTTC,CAGRIPARSRGGYTF
once,TRBD1,TRBV7-9,15,TRBJ2-2,TGTGCCAGCAGCCGGGGGACAGGGGACACCGGGGAGCTGTTTTTT,CASSRGTGDTGELFF
few,-,TRBV5-1,14,TRBJ2-7,TGCGCCAGCAGCTTGGGGGCAGATTCCTACGAGCAGTACTTC,CASSLGADSYEQYF
few,TRBD2,TRBV28,14,TRBJ2-3,TGTGCCAGCAGTTTTTTAGCGGGTACAGATACGCAGTATTTT,CASSFLAGTDTQYF
-,TRBD2,TRBV30,14,TRBJ2-1,TGTGCCTGGATAAGAGGGAGGGCCAACAATGAGCAGTTCTTC,CAWIRGRANNEQFF
-,TRBD2,TRBV7-3,16,TRBJ2-7,TGTGCCAGCAGAGACCGGGACTACGGTCCCAACTACGAGCAGTACTTC,CASRDRDYGPNYEQYF
-,-,TRBV5-1,16,TRBJ2-2,TGCGCCAGCAGCTTACGCGGTAGGGTCGAGCCCGGGGAGCTGTTTTTT,CASSLRGRVEPGELFF
-,-,TRBV19,14,TRBJ1-5,TGTGCCAGTACCGGGAGAGGGGAAAATCAGCCCCAGCATTTT,CASTGRGENQPQHF
-,-,TRBV29-1,12,TRBJ1-3,TGCAGCGTTGACCTCTCTGGAAACACCATATATTTT,CSVDLSGNTIYF
once,TRBD1,TRBV5-6,13,TRBJ1-1,TGTGCCAGCAGCTTTCCGACAGGGGCCGAAGCTTTCTTT,CASSFPTGAEAFF
once,TRBD1,TRBV7-6,14,TRBJ2-2,TGTGCCAGCAGCGTGGGACAGGGACTCGGGGAGCTGTTTTTT,CASSVGQGLGELFF
-,-,TRBV30,14,TRBJ2-7,TGTGCCTGGAGTGCTTCGGCAGGGCGCGTAGTGCAGTACTTC,CAWSASAGRVVQYF
few,-,TRBV30,12,TRBJ1-2,TGTGCCTGGAGTACGGTTTACTATGGCTACACCTTC,CAWSTVYYGYTF
-,TRBD2,TRBV4-1,17,TRBJ2-6,TGCGCCAGCATCCCTGCGGGGGGGCACTCTGGGGCCAACGTCCTGACTTTC,CASIPAGGHSGANVLTF
-,-,TRBV18,13,TRBJ2-7,TGTGCCAGCTCACCGGGAGCGAACTACGGGCAGTACTTC,CASSPGANYGQYF
-,TRBD2,TRBV6-6,15,TRBJ2-1,TGTGCCAGCAGTCCGACCCCCGTAGCGGGAGATGAGCAGTTCTTC,CASSPTPVAGDEQFF
once,TRBD1,TRBV5-1,16,TRBJ1-3,TGCGCCAGCAGCTTGTTCAGACAGGGGGCTGGAAACACCATATATTTT,CASSLFRQGAGNTIYF
-,-,TRBV2,13,TRBJ1-1,TGTGCCAGCAGTCGAGTTGTCGGCACTGAAGCTTTCTTT,CASSRVVGTEAFF
-,TRBD1,TRBV2,15,TRBJ1-1,TGTGCCAGCAGCCCCTGGTACAGGGGGACCACTGAAGCTTTCTTT,CASSPWYRGTTEAFF
-,TRBD1,TRBV2,14,TRBJ2-3,TGTGCCAGCAAAGACAGGGGATCCACAGATACGCAGTATTTT,CASKDRGSTDTQYF
-,-,TRBV5-1,13,TRBJ1-1,TGCGCCAGCAGCTTGGAGGATTACACTGAAGTTTTCTTT,CASSLEDYTEVFF
-,-,TRBV15,14,TRBJ1-5,TGTGCCACCAGCAGAATAGGCGTCAATCAGCCCCAGCATTTT,CATSRIGVNQPQHF
-,TRBD1,TRBV5-1,15,TRBJ2-5,TGCGCCAGCAGCGGAGACAGGGGGCTGGGGGAGACCCAGTACTTC,CASSGDRGLGETQYF
few,TRBD2,TRBV4-2,17,TRBJ2-7,TGTGCCAGCAGCCAGGCTACCGCCGGGACTAGTAGGTACGAGCAGTACTTC,CASSQATAGTSRYEQYF
once,TRBD2,TRBV9,17,TRBJ2-3,TGTGCCAGCAGCGAGGGCCCCTGGACTAGCGGGTCAGTTACGCAGTATTTT,CASSEGPWTSGSVTQYF
once,-,TRBV5-6,14,TRBJ1-1,TGTGCCAGCAGCTCCCGGACGAGGAACACTGAAGCTTTCTTT,CASSSRTRNTEAFF
-,-,TRBV6-5,16,TRBJ2-2,TGTGCCAGCAGTTACCAGCGGGCCCCGAACACCGGGGAGCTGTTTTTT,CASSYQRAPNTGELFF
-,-,TRBV5-1,13,TRBJ1-1,TGCGTCAGCAGCTTGGCCGGGAACACTGAAGCTTTCTTT,CVSSLAGNTEAFF
few,-,TRBV9,17,TRBJ2-3,TGTGCCAGCAGCGTAAGAACAGGCGGTTCTAGCACAGATACGCAGTATTTT,CASSVRTGGSSTDTQYF
few,-,TRBV9,13,TRBJ1-6,TGTGCCAGCAGCGTAGGGTCAAATTCACCCCTCCACTTT,CASSVGSNSPLHF
few,-,TRBV14,14,TRBJ1-1,TGTGCCAGCAGCCAACTGAGGGTGAACACTGAAGCTTTCTTT,CASSQLRVNTEAFF
-,-,TRBV25-1,14,TRBJ2-3,TGTGCCAGCAGTGAGCACGAGGCCACAGATACGCAGTATTTT,CASSEHEATDTQYF
-,-,TRBV9,13,TRBJ1-1,TGTGCCAGCAGCGTAGTCCCGGCGATTGAAGCTTTCTTT,CASSVVPAIEAFF
-,-,TRBV28,14,TRBJ1-5,TGTTCCAGCAGTTTGGGTGCGAGGAATCAGCCCCAGCATTTT,CSSSLGARNQPQHF
-,-,TRBV19,15,TRBJ1-1,TGTGCCAGTAGTTTCCGGGGCAACATGAACACTGAAGCTTTCTTT,CASSFRGNMNTEAFF